The 16 T cell receptor beta chains below all came from one sample that was sequenced in a study of shared clonotypes between healthy human individuals. The method was immunoSEQ multiplex PCR; TCRdb's version includes in-frame clones alone and lacks a portion of them. The sample holds 450,000 to 600,000 clones, 70% to 85% seen once. Sequenced sample: PBMCs. The receptors were sampled from a middle-aged woman in good health. Some clones in this sample may be carry-over from other donors' samples.

The chain is built from TRBV6-4 and TRBJ2-2, with D unresolved. The CDR3 totals 13 residues. Germline CDR1 reads MRHNA; CDR2 reads SNTAGT. V was cut by 4 bases and J by 2 bases, with 5 bases left in between. The CDR3 loop reads CASSALNTGELFF. DNA for the CDR3: TGTGCCAGCAGTGCCCTAAACACCGGGGAGCTGTTTTTT.

This chain connects TRBV5-1 to TRBJ1-2; 7 positions match TRBD1. The CDR3 runs 14 residues. CDR1 and CDR2 from the germline V gene are SGHRS and YFSETQ. V lost 4 bases to trimming and J lost 6 bases; unmatched junction nucleotides: 9. CDR3 nucleotides: TGCGCCAGCAGCGGCCACAGGGGTGAGGATGGCTACACCTTC. This translates into CASSGHRGEDGYTF.

About this clone: At the DNA level, this CDR3 is encoded by other sequences in the same sample as well. V gene TRBV6-1 combines with J gene TRBJ1-5; D is unresolved. Trimming shortened V by 3 bases and J by 5 bases, and 5 bases separated the two germline ends. CDR1 and CDR2 (germline): MNHNS, SASEGT. The CDR3 contains 12 residues. This chain's CDR3 is CASSDLYQPQHF. For the CDR3, the DNA is TGTGCCAGCAGTGATCTGTATCAGCCCCAGCATTTT.

CDR3 region: CSVGGSPNEKLFF. CDR3 coding DNA: TGCAGCGTTGGAGGCAGTCCTAATGAAAAACTGTTTTTT. The V and J genes are TRBV29-1 and TRBJ1-4, with D unclear. The CDR3 consists of 13 residues. Germline CDR1 and CDR2: SQVTM and ANQGSEA. Deletions cut 4 bases from V and 3 bases from J, with 9 bases between. Variable domain in full (rest from reference TRBV29-1 and TRBJ1-4): SAVISQKPSRDICQRGTSLTIQCQVDSQVTMMFWYRQQPGQSLTLIATANQGSEATYESGFVIDKFPISRPNLTFSTLTVSNMSPEDSSIYLCSVGGSPNEKLFFGSGTQLSVL.

The CDR3 DNA follows: TGTGCCAGCAGTTACGTAGATGAGCAGTTCTTC. This codes for CASSYVDEQFF. The V call is TRBV6-5, the J call TRBJ2-1; D remains ambiguous. Germline V gene lookup returns CDR1 MNHEY and CDR2 SVGAGI. This CDR3 has 11 amino acids. Deletions cut 2 bases from V and 8 bases from J, with 4 bases between.

This rearrangement joins TRBV2 to TRBJ2-2; no clear D. Per germline, CDR1 SNHLY and CDR2 FYNNEI. The CDR3 totals 14 residues. Between the trimmed V and J ends, which lost 3 bases and 2 bases, there was a span of 7 bases. This CDR3 is CASSETVNTGELFF. For the CDR3, the DNA is TGTGCCAGCAGTGAGACGGTTAACACCGGGGAGCTGTTTTTT.

Only a few counts were recorded for this clone. V usage is TRBV5-6 and J usage is TRBJ2-7, with 9 bases aligning to TRBD2. With V trimmed by 4 bases and J by 3 bases, 8 bases remained unmatched. Germline V gene sequence: CDR1 SGHDT, CDR2 YYEEEE. The CDR3 covers 15 residues. The CDR3 spells CASSGGTSNFYEQYF. The DNA of the CDR3 is TGTGCCAGCAGCGGGGGGACTAGCAATTTCTACGAGCAGTACTTC.

The table lists this clone with a count of one. The chain has TRBV30 and TRBJ1-2; 7 bases agree with TRBD1. V dropped 2 bases and J dropped 3; count of bases not matched to a gene: 3. The CDR3 length is 13 residues. Germline V gives CDR1 GTSNPN, CDR2 SVGIG (reference sequence). The CDR3 region is CAWSSRGDYGYTF. CDR3 bases: TGTGCCTGGAGTTCCAGGGGGGACTATGGCTACACCTTC.

This clone was counted only a few times. The rearrangement joins TRBV28 to TRBJ1-6, with 8 bases that match TRBD1. The trim removed 5 bases at V and 7 bases at J, leaving 4 bases unmatched. The CDR3 spans 14 residues. Per the germline V gene, CDR1 is MDHEN and CDR2 is SYDVKM. The CDR3 spells CASSIRDRNSPLHF. As DNA, the CDR3 is TGTGCCAGCAGTATCCGGGACAGGAATTCACCCCTCCACTTT.

A remark on this clone: Other DNA sequences from this sample encode an identical CDR3 as well. J is TRBJ2-1 and V is TRBV11-2; the match to TRBD2 covers 9 bases. This CDR3 spans 15 amino acids. Germline loops: CDR1 SGHAT, CDR2 FQNNGV. V trimming: 1 base; J trimming: 3 bases; junction bases outside the gene matches: 1. CDR3 in amino acids: CASSLVAGVYNEQFF. The CDR3, as DNA: TGTGCCAGCAGCTTAGTAGCGGGAGTCTACAATGAGCAGTTCTTC.

V is TRBV7-9 and J is TRBJ1-2, with D tentatively TRBD1 (6 bases). Trimming shortened V by 4 bases and J by 6 bases, and 15 bases separated the two germline ends. Germline CDR1 is SEHNR and CDR2 is FQNEAQ (reference sequence). The CDR3 sequence is 14 residues long. The CDR3, as DNA: TGTGCCAGCAGCTCCCAGGGGATCCCGGATGGCTACACCTTC. Protein product: CASSSQGIPDGYTF.

V usage is TRBV5-1 and J usage is TRBJ2-3; no clear D. Trimming removed 0 bases from V and 0 bases from J, with 11 bases in between. Per germline, CDR1 SGHRS and CDR2 YFSETQ. The CDR3 has 16 residues. The DNA of the CDR3 is TGCGCCAGCAGCTTGGCAGGAGCTCGGAGCACAGATACGCAGTATTTT. It specifies CASSLAGARSTDTQYF.

The V and J genes are TRBV28 and TRBJ2-5; 10 bases align to TRBD2. Germline CDR1 MDHEN, CDR2 SYDVKM. This CDR3 is 16 amino acids long. The ends lost 5 bases at V and 4 bases at J; junction bases unmatched: 10. The CDR3 nucleotides are TGTGCCAGCAGTCCTTCACTAGCGGGATACCGAGAGACCCAGTACTTC. This sequence encodes CASSPSLAGYRETQYF.

This clone was found once. The rearrangement uses TRBV5-1 and TRBJ2-7; possible D gene TRBD1, 6 bases. The CDR3 spans 14 residues. V shed 4 bases and J shed 6 bases, with 17 bases lying between them. CDR1 and CDR2 (germline): SGHRS, YFSETQ. In nucleotides, the CDR3 is TGCGCCAGCAGCCCCCGGGACATGGCAGGCGAGCAGTACTTC. Translation: CASSPRDMAGEQYF.

The chain recombines TRBV28 with TRBJ2-7; 13 bases are a match to TRBD2. This CDR3 is 17 amino acids long. V lost 5 bases and J lost 4; bases outside the gene matches: 11. Germline V CDR1 and CDR2: MDHEN, SYDVKM. CDR3 loop: CASSGLAGEGFFYEQYF. The CDR3 DNA is TGTGCCAGCAGTGGACTAGCGGGAGAGGGCTTTTTTTACGAGCAGTACTTC.

The V and J genes are TRBV11-2 and TRBJ2-5; D unclear. CDR1 and CDR2 (germline): SGHAT, FQNNGV. CDR3 length: 14 residues. Trimming stripped 1 base from V and 6 bases from J, with 12 bases between. As DNA, the CDR3 is TGTGCCAGCAGCTTAGCGGCCACCGTAAAGACCCAGTACTTC. The encoded protein is CASSLAATVKTQYF.